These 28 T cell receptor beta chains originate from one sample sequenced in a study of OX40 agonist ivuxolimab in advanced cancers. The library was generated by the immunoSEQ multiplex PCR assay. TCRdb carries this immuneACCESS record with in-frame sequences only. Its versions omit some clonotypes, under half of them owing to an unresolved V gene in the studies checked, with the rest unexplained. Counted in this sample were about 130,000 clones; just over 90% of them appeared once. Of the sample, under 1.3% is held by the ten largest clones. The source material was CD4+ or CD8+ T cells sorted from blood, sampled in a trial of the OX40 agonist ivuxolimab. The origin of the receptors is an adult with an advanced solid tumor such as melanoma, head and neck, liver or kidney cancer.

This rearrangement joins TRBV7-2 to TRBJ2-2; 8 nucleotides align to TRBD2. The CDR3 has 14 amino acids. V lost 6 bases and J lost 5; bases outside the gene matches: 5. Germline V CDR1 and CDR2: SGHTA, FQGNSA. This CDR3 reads CASSYRLATGELFF. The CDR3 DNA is TGTGCCAGCAGTTACAGACTAGCGACCGGGGAGCTGTTTTTT.

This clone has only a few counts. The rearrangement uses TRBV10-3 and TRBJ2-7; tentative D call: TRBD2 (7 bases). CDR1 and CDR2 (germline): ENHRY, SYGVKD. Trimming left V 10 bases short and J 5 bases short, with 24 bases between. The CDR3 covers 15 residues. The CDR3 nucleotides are TGTGCCACTAGACTGGGCGGGGGCCTCCAAGACGAGCAGTACTTC. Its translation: CATRLGGGLQDEQYF.

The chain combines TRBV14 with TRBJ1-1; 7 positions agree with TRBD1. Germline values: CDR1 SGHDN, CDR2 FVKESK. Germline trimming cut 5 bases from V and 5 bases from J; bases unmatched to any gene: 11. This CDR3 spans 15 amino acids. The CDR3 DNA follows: TGTGCCAGCAGCAAAAGACAGGGTTTCGGTACTGAAGCTTTCTTT. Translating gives CASSKRQGFGTEAFF.

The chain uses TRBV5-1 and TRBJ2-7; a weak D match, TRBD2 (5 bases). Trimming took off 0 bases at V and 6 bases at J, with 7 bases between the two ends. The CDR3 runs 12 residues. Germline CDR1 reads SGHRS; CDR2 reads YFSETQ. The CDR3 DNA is TGCGCCAGCAGCTTGGCGGGAAGCGAGCAGTACTTC. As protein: CASSLAGSEQYF.

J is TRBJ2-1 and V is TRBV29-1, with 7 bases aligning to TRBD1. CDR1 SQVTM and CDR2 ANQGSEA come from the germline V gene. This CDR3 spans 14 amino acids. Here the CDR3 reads CTLSFGAGGNEQFF. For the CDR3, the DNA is TGCACACTATCCTTCGGGGCAGGGGGCAATGAGCAGTTCTTC.

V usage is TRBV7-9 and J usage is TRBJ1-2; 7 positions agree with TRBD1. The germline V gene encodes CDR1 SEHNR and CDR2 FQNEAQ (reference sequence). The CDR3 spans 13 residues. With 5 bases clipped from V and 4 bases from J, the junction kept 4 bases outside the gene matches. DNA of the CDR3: TGTGCCAGCAGCCAGGGGGTCCTCTATGGCTACACCTTC. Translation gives CASSQGVLYGYTF.

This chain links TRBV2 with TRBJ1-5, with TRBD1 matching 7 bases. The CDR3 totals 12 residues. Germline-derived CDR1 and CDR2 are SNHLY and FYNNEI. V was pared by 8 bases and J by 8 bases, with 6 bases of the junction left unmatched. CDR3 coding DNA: TGTGCCAGCGTACAGGGGAGTGAGCCCCAGCATTTT. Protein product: CASVQGSEPQHF.

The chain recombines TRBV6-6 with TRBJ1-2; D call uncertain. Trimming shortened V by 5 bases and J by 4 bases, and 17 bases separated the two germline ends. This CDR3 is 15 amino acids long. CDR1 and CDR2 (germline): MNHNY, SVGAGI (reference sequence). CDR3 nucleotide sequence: TGTGCCAGCAGTCGGACGGGAGGCGGTTCCTATGGCTACACCTTC. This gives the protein CASSRTGGGSYGYTF.

The chain's CDR3 is CASSYSTGFGYTF. The CDR3 nucleotides are TGTGCCAGCAGTTACTCAACAGGGTTTGGCTACACCTTC. The chain carries TRBV6-6 and TRBJ1-2; a possible D gene is TRBD1 (6 bases). Germline V gene lookup returns CDR1 MNHNY and CDR2 SVGAGI (reference sequence). V was clipped by 0 bases and J by 7 bases, with 9 bases between them. This CDR3 has 13 amino acids.

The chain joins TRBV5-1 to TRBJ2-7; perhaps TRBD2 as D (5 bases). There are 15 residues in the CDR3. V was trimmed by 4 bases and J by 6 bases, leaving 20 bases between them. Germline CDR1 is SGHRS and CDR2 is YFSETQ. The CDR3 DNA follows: TGCGCCAGCAGCGTCGGACTCCTTAGTAGTTCCGAGCAGTACTTC. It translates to CASSVGLLSSSEQYF.

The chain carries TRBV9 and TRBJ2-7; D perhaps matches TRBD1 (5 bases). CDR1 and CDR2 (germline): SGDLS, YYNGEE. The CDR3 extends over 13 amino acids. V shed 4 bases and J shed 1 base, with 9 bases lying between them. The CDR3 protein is CASSRQSSYEQYF. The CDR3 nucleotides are TGTGCCAGCAGCAGACAGAGTTCCTACGAGCAGTACTTC.

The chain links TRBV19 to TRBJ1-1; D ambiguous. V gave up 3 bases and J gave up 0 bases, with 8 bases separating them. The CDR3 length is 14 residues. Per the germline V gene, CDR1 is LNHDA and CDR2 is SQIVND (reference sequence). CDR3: CASSIRLLNTEAFF. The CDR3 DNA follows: TGTGCCAGTAGTATCCGGTTACTGAACACTGAAGCTTTCTTT.

DNA for the CDR3: TGTGCCAGCTCTGGCCCGGGACAGGGAAATGAAAAACTGTTTTTT. This translates into CASSGPGQGNEKLFF. J is TRBJ1-4 and V is TRBV18; 9 bases fit TRBD1. The CDR3 extends over 15 amino acids. Germline V lookup: CDR1 KGHSH, CDR2 LQKENI. J lost 5 bases, V lost 6 bases, and 7 bases had no gene match.

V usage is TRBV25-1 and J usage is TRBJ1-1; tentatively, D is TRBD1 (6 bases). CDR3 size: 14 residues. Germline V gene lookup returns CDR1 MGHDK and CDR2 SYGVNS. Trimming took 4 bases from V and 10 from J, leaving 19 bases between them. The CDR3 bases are TGTGCCAGCAGTGGACGACAGGTATTCGGGGGAGCTTTCTTT. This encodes CASSGRQVFGGAFF.

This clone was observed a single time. CDR3 in DNA: TGCGCCAGCAGCCGGGGGAACAACCGGGATACGCAGTATTTT. This codes for CASSRGNNRDTQYF. J is TRBJ2-3 and V is TRBV4-3; the D gene could be TRBD1 or TRBD2 (5 bases each). CDR1 and CDR2 (germline): LGHNA, YSLEER. CDR3 length equals 14 residues. V lost 4 bases and J lost 6, with 14 bases in between.

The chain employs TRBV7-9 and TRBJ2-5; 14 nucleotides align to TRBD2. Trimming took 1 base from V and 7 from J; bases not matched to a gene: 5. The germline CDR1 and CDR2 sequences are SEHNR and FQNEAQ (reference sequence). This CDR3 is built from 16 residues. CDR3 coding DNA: TGTGCCAGCAGCTTAGGGGGGACTAGCGGGAGTGTGACCCAGTACTTC. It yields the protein CASSLGGTSGSVTQYF.

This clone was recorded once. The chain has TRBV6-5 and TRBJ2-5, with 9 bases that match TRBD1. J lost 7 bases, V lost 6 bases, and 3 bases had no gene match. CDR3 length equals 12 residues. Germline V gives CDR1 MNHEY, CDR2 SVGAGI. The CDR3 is CASSLDRGTQYF. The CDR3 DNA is TGTGCCAGCAGCCTGGACAGGGGGACCCAGTACTTC.

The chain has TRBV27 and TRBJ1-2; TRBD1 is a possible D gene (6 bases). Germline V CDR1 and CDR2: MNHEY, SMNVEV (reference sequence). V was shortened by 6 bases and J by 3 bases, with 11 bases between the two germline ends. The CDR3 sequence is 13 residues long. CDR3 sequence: CASSPTGDYGYTF. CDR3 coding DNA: TGTGCCAGCAGCCCGACAGGCGACTATGGCTACACCTTC.

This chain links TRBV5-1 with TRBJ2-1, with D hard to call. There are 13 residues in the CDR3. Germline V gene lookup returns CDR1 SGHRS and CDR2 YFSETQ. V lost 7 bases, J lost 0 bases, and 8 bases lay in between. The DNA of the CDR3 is TGCGCCAGCGCGGCCTTCTCCTACAATGAGCAGTTCTTC. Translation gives CASAAFSYNEQFF.

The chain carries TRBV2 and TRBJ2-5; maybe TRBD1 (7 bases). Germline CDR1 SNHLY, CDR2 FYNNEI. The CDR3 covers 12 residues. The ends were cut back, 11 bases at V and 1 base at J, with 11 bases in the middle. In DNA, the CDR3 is TGTGCCGGGGGGACAGTCCAAGAGACCCAGTACTTC. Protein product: CAGGTVQETQYF.

This CDR3 reads CASSPGLAWGDTQYF. The CDR3 region has the DNA TGTGCCAGCAGCCCGGGACTAGCCTGGGGGGATACGCAGTATTTT. This sequence joins TRBV7-2 and TRBJ2-3; 9 nucleotides agree with TRBD2. CDR3 length: 15 residues. The ends lost 5 bases at V and 6 bases at J; junction bases unmatched: 9. Looked up from germline, CDR1 is SGHTA and CDR2 is FQGNSA.

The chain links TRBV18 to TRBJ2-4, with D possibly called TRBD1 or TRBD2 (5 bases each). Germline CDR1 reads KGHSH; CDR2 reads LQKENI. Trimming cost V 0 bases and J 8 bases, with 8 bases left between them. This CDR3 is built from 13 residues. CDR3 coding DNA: TGTGCCAGCTCACCACCGGTGGGGGACATTCAGTACTTC. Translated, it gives CASSPPVGDIQYF.

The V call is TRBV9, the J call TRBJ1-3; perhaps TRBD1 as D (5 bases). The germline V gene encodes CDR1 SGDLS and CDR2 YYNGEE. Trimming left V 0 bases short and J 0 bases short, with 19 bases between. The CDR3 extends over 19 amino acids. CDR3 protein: CASSVGRGDGRRSGNTIYF. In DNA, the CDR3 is TGTGCCAGCAGCGTAGGTCGCGGGGACGGGAGACGCTCTGGAAACACCATATATTTT.

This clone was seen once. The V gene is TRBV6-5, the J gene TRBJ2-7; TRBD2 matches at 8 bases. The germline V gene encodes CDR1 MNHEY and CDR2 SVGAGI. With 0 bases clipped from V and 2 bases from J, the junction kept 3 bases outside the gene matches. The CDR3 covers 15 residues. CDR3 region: CASSYSGSGTYEQYF. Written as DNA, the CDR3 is TGTGCCAGCAGTTACTCGGGTAGCGGGACCTACGAGCAGTACTTC.

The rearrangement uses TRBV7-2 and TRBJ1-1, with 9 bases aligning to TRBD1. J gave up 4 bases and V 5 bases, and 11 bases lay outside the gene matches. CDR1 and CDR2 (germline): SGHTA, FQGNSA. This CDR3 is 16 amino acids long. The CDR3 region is CASSPRDRVRATEAFF. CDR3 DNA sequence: TGTGCCAGCAGCCCCCGGGACAGGGTCAGGGCCACTGAAGCTTTCTTT.

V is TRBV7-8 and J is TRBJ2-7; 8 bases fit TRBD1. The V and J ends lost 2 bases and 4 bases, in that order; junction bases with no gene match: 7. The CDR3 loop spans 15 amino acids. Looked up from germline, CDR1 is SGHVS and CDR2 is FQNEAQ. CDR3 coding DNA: TGTGCCAGCAGCTTACCGGGACAGGCGGAATACGAGCAGTACTTC. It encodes CASSLPGQAEYEQYF.

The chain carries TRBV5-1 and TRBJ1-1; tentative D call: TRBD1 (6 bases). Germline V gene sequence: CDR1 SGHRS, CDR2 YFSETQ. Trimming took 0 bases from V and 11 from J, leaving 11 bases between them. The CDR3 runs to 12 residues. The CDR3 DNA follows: TGCGCCAGCAGCTTGGGGGGGGCCGGGGCTTTCTTT. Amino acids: CASSLGGAGAFF. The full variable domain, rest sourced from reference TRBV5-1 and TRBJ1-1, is KAGVTQTPRYLIKTRGQQVTLSCSPISGHRSVSWYQQTPGQGLQFLFEYFSETQRNKGNFPGRFSGRQFSNSRSEMNVSTLELGDSALYLCASSLGGAGAFFGQGTRLTVV.

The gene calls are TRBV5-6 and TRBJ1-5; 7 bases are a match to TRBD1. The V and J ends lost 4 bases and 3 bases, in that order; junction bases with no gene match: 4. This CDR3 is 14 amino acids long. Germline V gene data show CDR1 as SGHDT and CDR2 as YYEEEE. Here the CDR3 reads CASSPGTVNQPQHF. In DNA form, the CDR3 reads TGTGCCAGCAGCCCCGGGACAGTCAATCAGCCCCAGCATTTT. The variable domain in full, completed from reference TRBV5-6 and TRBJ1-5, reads DAGVTQSPTHLIKTRGQQVTLRCSPKSGHDTVSWYQQALGQGPQFIFQYYEEEERQRGNFPDRFSGHQFPNYSSELNVNALLLGDSALYLCASSPGTVNQPQHFGDGTRLSIL.